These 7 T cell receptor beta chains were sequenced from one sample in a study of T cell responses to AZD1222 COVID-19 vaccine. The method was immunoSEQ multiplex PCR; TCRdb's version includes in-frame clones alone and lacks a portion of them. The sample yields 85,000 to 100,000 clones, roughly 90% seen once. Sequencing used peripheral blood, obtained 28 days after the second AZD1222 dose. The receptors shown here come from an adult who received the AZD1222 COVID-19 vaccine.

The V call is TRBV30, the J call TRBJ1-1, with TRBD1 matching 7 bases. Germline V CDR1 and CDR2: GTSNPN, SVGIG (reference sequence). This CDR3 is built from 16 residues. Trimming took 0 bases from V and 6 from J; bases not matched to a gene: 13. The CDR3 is CAWSVRATGAGAEAFF. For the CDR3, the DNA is TGTGCCTGGAGTGTACGGGCTACAGGGGCGGGTGCTGAAGCTTTCTTT.

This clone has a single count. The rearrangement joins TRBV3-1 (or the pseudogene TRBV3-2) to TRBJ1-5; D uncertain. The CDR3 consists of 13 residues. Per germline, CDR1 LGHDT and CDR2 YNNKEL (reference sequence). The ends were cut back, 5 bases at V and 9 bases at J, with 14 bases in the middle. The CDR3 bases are TGTGCCAGCAGCTTAGGAGCCTACCGGCCCCAGCATTTT. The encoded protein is CASSLGAYRPQHF.

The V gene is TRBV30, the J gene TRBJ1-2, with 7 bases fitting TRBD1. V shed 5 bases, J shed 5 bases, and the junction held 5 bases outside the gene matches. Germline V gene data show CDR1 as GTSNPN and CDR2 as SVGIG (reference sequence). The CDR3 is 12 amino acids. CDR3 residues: CAWSTGRYGYTF. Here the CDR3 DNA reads TGTGCCTGGTCGACAGGGAGGTATGGCTACACCTTC. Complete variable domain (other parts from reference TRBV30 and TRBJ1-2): SQTIHQWPATLVQPVGSPLSLECTVEGTSNPNLYWYRQAAGRGLQLLFYSVGIGQISSEVPQNLSASRPQDRQFILSSKKLLLSDSGFYLCAWSTGRYGYTFGSGTRLTVV.

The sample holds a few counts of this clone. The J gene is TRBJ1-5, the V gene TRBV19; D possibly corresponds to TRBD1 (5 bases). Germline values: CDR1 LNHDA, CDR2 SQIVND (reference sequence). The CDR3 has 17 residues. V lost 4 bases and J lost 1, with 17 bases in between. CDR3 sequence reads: CASSSPVQGASNQPQHF. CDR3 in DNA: TGTGCCAGTAGTAGCCCCGTACAAGGGGCGAGCAATCAGCCCCAGCATTTT.

In nucleotides, the CDR3 is TGCGCCAGCAGCCCAGGACAGATAGGAAACACCATATATTTT. This encodes CASSPGQIGNTIYF. The chain recombines TRBV5-1 with TRBJ1-3, with D perhaps TRBD1 (6 bases). CDR3 length: 14 amino acids. The V gene lost 4 bases and the J gene lost 4 bases, with 12 bases spanning the gap. Germline CDR1 and CDR2: SGHRS and YFSETQ.

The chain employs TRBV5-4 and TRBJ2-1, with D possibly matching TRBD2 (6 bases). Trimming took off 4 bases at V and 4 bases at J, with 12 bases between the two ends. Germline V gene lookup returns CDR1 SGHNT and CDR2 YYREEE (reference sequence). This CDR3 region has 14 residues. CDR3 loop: CASSLGGLYNEQFF. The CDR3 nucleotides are TGTGCCAGCAGCCTTGGGGGACTGTACAATGAGCAGTTCTTC.

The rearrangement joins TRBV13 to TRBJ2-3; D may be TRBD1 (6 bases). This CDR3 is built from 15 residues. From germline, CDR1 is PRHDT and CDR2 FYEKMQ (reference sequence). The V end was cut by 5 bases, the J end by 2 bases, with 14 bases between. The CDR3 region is CASSPAGDLTDTQYF. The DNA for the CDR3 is TGTGCCAGCAGCCCAGCAGGGGATCTCACAGATACGCAGTATTTT.